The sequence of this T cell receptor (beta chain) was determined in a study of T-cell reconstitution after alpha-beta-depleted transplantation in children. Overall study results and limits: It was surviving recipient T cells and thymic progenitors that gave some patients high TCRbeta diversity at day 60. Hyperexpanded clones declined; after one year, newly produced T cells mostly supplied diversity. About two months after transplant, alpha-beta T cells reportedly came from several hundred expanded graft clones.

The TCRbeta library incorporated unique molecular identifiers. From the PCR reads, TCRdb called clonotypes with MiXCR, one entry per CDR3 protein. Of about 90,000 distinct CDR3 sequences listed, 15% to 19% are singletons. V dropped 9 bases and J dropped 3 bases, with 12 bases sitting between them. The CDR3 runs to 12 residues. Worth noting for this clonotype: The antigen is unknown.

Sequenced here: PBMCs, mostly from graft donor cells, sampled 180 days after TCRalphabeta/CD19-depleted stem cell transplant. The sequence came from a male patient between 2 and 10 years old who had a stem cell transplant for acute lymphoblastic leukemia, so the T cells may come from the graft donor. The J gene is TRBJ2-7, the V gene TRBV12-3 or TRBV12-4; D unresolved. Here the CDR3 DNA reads TGTGCCAGTACCTCGCCTAGCTACGAGCAGTACTTC. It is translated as CASTSPSYEQYF.